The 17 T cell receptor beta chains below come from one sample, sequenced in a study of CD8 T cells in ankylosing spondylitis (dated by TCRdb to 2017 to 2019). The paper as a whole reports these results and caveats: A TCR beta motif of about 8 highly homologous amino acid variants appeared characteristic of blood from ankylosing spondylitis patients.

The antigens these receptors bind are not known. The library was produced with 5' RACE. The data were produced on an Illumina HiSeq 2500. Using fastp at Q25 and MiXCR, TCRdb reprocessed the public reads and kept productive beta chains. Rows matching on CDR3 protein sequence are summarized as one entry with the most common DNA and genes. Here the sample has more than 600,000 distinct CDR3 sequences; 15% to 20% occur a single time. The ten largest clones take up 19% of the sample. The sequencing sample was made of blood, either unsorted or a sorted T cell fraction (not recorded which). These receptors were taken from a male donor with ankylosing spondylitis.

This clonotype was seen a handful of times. As DNA, the CDR3 is TGTGCCAGCAGTTCCAGGGGACAGGTCAACTACGAGCAGTACTTC. It specifies CASSSRGQVNYEQYF. This chain joins TRBV12-3 or TRBV12-4 and TRBJ2-7; 8 bases agree with TRBD1. There are 15 residues in the CDR3. The V and J ends lost 4 bases and 3 bases, in that order; junction bases with no gene match: 8.

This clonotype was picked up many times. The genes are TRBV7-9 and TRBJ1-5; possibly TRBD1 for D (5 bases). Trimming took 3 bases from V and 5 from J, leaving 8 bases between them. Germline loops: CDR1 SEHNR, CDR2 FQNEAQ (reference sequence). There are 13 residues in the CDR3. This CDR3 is CASSLSGYQPQHF. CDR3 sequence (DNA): TGTGCCAGCAGCTTGTCAGGGTATCAGCCCCAGCATTTT.

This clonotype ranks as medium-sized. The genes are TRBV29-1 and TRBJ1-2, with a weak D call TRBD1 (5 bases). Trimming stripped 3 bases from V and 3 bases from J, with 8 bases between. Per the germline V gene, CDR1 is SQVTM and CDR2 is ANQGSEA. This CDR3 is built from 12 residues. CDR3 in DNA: TGCAGCGTTGATCACAGGCACTATGGCTACACCTTC. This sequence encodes CSVDHRHYGYTF. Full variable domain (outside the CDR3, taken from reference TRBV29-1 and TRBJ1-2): SAVISQKPSRDICQRGTSLTIQCQVDSQVTMMFWYRQQPGQSLTLIATANQGSEATYESGFVIDKFPISRPNLTFSTLTVSNMSPEDSSIYLCSVDHRHYGYTFGSGTRLTVV.

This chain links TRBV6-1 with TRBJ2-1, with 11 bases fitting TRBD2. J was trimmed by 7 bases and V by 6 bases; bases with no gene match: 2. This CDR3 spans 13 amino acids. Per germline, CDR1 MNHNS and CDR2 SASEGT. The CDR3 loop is CASRTSGINEQFF. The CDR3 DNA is TGTGCCAGCAGGACTAGCGGGATAAATGAGCAGTTCTTC.

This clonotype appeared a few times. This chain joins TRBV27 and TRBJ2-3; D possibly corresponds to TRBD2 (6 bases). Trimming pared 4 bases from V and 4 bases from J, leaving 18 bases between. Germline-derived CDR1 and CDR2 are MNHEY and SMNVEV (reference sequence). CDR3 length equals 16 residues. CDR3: CASSSSTSLGADTQYF. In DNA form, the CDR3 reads TGTGCCAGCAGTTCATCGACTAGTCTGGGGGCAGATACGCAGTATTTT.

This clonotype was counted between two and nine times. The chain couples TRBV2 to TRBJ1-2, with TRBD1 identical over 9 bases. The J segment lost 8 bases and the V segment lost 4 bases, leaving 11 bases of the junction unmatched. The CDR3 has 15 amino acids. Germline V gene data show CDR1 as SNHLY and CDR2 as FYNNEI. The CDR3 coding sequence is TGTGCCAGCAGTGTCCCCGCCGGGACAGGGTTCGGCTACACCTTC. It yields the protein CASSVPAGTGFGYTF. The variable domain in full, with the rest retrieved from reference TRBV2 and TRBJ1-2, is EPEVTQTPSHQVTQMGQEVILRCVPISNHLYFYWYRQILGQKVEFLVSFYNNEISEKSEIFDDQFSVERPDGSNFTLKIRSTKLEDSAMYFCASSVPAGTGFGYTFGSGTRLTVV.

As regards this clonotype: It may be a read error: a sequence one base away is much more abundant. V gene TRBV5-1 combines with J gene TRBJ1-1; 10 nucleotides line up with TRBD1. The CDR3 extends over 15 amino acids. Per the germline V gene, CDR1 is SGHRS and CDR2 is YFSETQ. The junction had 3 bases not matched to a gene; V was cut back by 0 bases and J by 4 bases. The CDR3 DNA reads TGCGCCAGCAGCTTGGAATGGACAGGGGGCACTGAAGCTTTCTTT. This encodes CASSLEWTGGTEAFF.

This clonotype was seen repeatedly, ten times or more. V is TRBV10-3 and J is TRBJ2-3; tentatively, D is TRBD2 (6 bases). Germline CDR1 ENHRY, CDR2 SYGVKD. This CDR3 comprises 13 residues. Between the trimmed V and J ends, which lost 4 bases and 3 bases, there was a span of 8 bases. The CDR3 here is CAISVGGTDTQYF. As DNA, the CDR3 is TGTGCCATCAGTGTCGGGGGTACAGATACGCAGTATTTT.

The CDR3, as DNA: TGTGCCAGCAGCCAAGACACAGTGGTGCAGTACTTC. It translates to CASSQDTVVQYF. The chain recombines TRBV14 with TRBJ2-7; no reliable D call. The length of the CDR3 is 12 residues. V lost 0 bases, J lost 9 bases, and 9 bases lay in between. CDR1 is SGHDN and CDR2 is FVKESK in the germline V gene.

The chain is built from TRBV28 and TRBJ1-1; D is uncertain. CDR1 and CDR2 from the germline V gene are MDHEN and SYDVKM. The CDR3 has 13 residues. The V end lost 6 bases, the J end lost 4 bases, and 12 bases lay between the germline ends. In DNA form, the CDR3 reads TGTGCCAGCAGACCTACACCTTCCACTGAAGCTTTCTTT. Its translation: CASRPTPSTEAFF.

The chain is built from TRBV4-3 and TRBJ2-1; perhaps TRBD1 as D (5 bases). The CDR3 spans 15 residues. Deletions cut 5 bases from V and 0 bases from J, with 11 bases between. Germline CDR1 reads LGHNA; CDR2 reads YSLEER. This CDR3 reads CASSNDRDSYNEQFF. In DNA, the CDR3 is TGCGCCAGCAGCAATGACAGAGACTCCTACAATGAGCAGTTCTTC.

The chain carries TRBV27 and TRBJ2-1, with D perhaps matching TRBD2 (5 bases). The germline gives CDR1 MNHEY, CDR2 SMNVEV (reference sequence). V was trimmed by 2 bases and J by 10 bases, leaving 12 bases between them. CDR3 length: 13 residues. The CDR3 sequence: CASSLMLASEQFF. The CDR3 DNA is TGTGCCAGCAGTTTAATGCTAGCAAGCGAGCAGTTCTTC.

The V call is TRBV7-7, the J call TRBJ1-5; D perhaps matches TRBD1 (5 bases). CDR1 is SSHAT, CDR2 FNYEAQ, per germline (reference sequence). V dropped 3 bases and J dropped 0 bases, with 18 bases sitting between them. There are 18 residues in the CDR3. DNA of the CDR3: TGTGCCAGCAGCTTTGGGGGTCAAGGGTCCTATAGCAATCAGCCCCAGCATTTT. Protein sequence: CASSFGGQGSYSNQPQHF.

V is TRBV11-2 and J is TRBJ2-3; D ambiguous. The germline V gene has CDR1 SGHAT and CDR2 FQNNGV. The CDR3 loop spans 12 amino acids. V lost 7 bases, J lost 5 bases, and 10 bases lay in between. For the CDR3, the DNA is TGTGCCAGCAACCCCGGCGGAGATACGCAGTATTTT. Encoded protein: CASNPGGDTQYF.

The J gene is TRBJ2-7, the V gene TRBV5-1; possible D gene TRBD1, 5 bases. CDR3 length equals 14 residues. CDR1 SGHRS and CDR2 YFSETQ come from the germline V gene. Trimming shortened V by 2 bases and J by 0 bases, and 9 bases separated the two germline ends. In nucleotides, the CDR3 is TGCGCCAGCAGCTTCCAGGGAACCTCCTACGAGCAGTACTTC. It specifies CASSFQGTSYEQYF.

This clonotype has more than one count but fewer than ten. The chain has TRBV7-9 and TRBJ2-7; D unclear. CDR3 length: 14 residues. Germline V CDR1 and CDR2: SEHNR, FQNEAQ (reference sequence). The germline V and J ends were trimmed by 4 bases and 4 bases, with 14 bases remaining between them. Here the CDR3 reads CASSSPFGRYEQYF. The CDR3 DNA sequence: TGTGCCAGCAGCTCCCCCTTTGGCAGATACGAGCAGTACTTC.

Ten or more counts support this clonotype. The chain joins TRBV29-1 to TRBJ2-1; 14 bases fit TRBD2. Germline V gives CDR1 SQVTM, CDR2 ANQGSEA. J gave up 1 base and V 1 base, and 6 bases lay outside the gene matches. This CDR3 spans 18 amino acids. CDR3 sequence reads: CSVEGRLAGGPSYNEQFF. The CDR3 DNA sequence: TGCAGCGTTGAAGGGAGACTAGCGGGAGGGCCTTCCTACAATGAGCAGTTCTTC.